This TCR beta chain is from a study of OX40 agonist ivuxolimab in advanced cancers. The sampling schedule covered blood at baseline, cycle 4 day 1, and cycle 7 day 1. Overall study findings and caveats: The investigators did not determine what antigen specificity the expanded peripheral T cells had. At 0.1 to 3.0 mg/kg, CD4+ and CD8+ blood T cells expanded clonally by week 6.

Concerning this clone: As yet, its antigen is unknown.

Between the trimmed V and J ends, which lost 1 base and 4 bases, there was a span of 12 bases. This CDR3 has 15 residues. The V gene's germline CDR1 is MNHNS and CDR2 SASEGT. The repertoire was sequenced with immunoSEQ multiplex PCR; TCRdb's copy has only in-frame clones and lacks some. This table has about 70,000 clones, around nine tenths appearing once. This TCR derives from an adult with an advanced solid tumor such as melanoma, head and neck, liver or kidney cancer. The sample in question was CD4+ or CD8+ T cells sorted from blood, obtained in a trial of the OX40 agonist ivuxolimab. This chain connects TRBV6-1 to TRBJ2-3; D is unresolved. DNA for the CDR3: TGTGCCAGCAGTGAAGTAGCAAGTGGGGCAGATACGCAGTATTTT. Encoded protein: CASSEVASGADTQYF.